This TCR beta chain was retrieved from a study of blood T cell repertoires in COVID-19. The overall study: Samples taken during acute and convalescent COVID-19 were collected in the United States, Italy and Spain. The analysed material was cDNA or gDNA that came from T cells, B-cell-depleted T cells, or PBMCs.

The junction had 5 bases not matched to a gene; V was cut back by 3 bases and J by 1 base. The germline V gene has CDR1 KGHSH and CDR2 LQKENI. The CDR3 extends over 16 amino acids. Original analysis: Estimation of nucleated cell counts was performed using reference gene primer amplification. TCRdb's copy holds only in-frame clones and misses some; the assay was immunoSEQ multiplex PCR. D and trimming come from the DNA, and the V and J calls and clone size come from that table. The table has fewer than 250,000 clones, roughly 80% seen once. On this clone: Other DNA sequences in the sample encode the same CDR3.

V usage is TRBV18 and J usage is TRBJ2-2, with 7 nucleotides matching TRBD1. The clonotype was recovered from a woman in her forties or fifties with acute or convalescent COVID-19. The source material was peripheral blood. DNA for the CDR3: TGTGCCAGCTCACCCCCCGGGACAGTGAACACCGGGGAGCTGTTTTTT. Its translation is CASSPPGTVNTGELFF.